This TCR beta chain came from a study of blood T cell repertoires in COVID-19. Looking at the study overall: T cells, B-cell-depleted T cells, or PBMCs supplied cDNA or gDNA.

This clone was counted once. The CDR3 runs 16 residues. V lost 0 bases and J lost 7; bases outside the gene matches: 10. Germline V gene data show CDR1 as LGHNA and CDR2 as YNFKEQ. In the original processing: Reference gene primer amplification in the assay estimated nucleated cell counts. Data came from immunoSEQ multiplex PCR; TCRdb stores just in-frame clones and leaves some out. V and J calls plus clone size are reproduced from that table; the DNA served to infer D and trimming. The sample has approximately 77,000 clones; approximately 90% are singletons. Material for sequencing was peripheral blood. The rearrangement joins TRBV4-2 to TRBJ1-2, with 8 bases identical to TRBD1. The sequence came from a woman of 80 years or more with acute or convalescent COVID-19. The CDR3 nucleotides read TGTGCCAGCAGCCAAGATATCAGGGCAGGGGGCTTTGGCTACACCTTC. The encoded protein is CASSQDIRAGGFGYTF.